These 10 T cell receptor beta chains originate from one sample sequenced in a study of identifying expanded T cells in peripheral blood. Produced via immunoSEQ multiplex PCR; TCRdb's table is partial and in-frame only. The table has more than 70,000 clones, around 85% seen once. What was sequenced was blood. The source of these receptors is a person between 18 and 70 years old in good health.

This rearrangement joins TRBV5-8 to TRBJ2-2, with 9 bases aligning to TRBD1. This CDR3 comprises 18 residues. Trimming cost V 4 bases and J 1 base; bases outside gene matches: 11. Germline V gene sequence: CDR1 SGHTS, CDR2 YDEGEE. Written as DNA, the CDR3 is TGTGCCAGCAGCCGAACAGGGGGGACAGGGATGAACACCGGGGAGCTGTTTTTT. This gives the protein CASSRTGGTGMNTGELFF.

In its sample, this clone was seen once. The chain combines TRBV15 with TRBJ1-4; D unresolved. The V gene lost 0 bases and the J gene lost 8 bases, with 13 bases spanning the gap. Germline V CDR1 and CDR2: LNHNV, YYDKDF (reference sequence). CDR3 size: 15 residues. CDR3 loop: CATSRDLGVTEKLFF. CDR3 DNA sequence: TGTGCCACCAGCAGAGATCTAGGCGTGACGGAAAAACTGTTTTTT.

This clone was seen ten or more times. The chain links TRBV2 to TRBJ2-7; D gene uncertain. Germline V gene lookup returns CDR1 SNHLY and CDR2 FYNNEI. V lost 0 bases, J lost 3 bases, and 6 bases lay in between. The CDR3 extends over 13 amino acids. Here the CDR3 reads CASSEAHGYEQYF. For the CDR3, the DNA is TGTGCCAGCAGTGAAGCGCACGGCTACGAGCAGTACTTC.

The chain employs TRBV6-5 and TRBJ1-1; TRBD1 matches 10 bases. This CDR3 region has 14 residues. CDR1 is MNHEY and CDR2 is SVGAGI in the germline V gene. With 7 bases clipped from V and 5 bases from J, the junction kept 7 bases outside the gene matches. Written as DNA, the CDR3 is TGTGCCAGCATGGCCGACAGGGGGCTTACTGAAGCTTTCTTT. It translates to CASMADRGLTEAFF.

The rearrangement joins TRBV30 to TRBJ2-2, with no clear D. Trimming shortened V by 3 bases and J by 1 base, and 9 bases separated the two germline ends. CDR1 and CDR2 from the germline V gene are GTSNPN and SVGIG (reference sequence). The CDR3 is 14 residues long. DNA for the CDR3: TGTGCCTGGAGGGCGCAGATGAACACCGGGGAGCTGTTTTTT. Its translation: CAWRAQMNTGELFF. The whole variable domain, filled in from reference TRBV30 and TRBJ2-2, reads SQTIHQWPATLVQPVGSPLSLECTVEGTSNPNLYWYRQAAGRGLQLLFYSVGIGQISSEVPQNLSASRPQDRQFILSSKKLLLSDSGFYLCAWRAQMNTGELFFGEGSRLTVL.

CDR3 in amino acids: CAWTPAGGGELFF. The CDR3 DNA follows: TGTGCCTGGACCCCCGCCGGGGGCGGGGAGCTGTTTTTT. The chain recombines TRBV30 with TRBJ2-2; tentative D call: TRBD2 (6 bases). The CDR3 consists of 13 residues. V was pared by 4 bases and J by 7 bases, with 13 bases between. Germline V gene data show CDR1 as GTSNPN and CDR2 as SVGIG (reference sequence). Full variable domain (missing parts from reference TRBV30 and TRBJ2-2): SQTIHQWPATLVQPVGSPLSLECTVEGTSNPNLYWYRQAAGRGLQLLFYSVGIGQISSEVPQNLSASRPQDRQFILSSKKLLLSDSGFYLCAWTPAGGGELFFGEGSRLTVL.

The chain uses TRBV19 and TRBJ1-6, with TRBD1 as a possible D gene (6 bases). This CDR3 comprises 17 residues. The germline V and J ends were trimmed by 0 bases and 10 bases, with 19 bases remaining between them. Germline V gives CDR1 LNHDA, CDR2 SQIVND (reference sequence). The CDR3 DNA is TGTGCCAGTAGTATAGATCGTTACAGGGAGGGTGGATCACCCCTCCACTTT. This sequence encodes CASSIDRYREGGSPLHF.

The J gene is TRBJ1-3, the V gene TRBV5-6; D not resolved. Trimming took off 5 bases at V and 4 bases at J, with 7 bases between the two ends. The CDR3 has 12 residues. The germline V gene encodes CDR1 SGHDT and CDR2 YYEEEE. CDR3 DNA sequence: TGTGCCAGCAGAGGGATAGGAAACACCATATATTTT. Translating gives CASRGIGNTIYF.

The chain joins TRBV7-2 to TRBJ2-5; 9 bases agree with TRBD1. Germline loops: CDR1 SGHTA, CDR2 FQGNSA. This CDR3 is built from 16 residues. V lost 4 bases, J lost 4 bases, and 10 bases stayed unmatched. The CDR3 reads CASSSRSGTGSETQYF. As DNA, the CDR3 is TGTGCCAGCAGCTCCAGATCCGGGACAGGGTCAGAGACCCAGTACTTC. Variable domain in full (rest from reference TRBV7-2 and TRBJ2-5): GAGVSQSPSNKVTEKGKDVELRCDPISGHTALYWYRQSLGQGLEFLIYFQGNSAPDKSGLPSDRFSAERTGGSVSTLTIQRTQQEDSAVYLCASSSRSGTGSETQYFGPGTRLLVL.

Only a few counts were recorded for this clone. The chain is built from TRBV9 and TRBJ1-1; D might be TRBD1 (5 bases). V was pared by 4 bases and J by 6 bases, with 13 bases between. Germline V gives CDR1 SGDLS, CDR2 YYNGEE. The CDR3 consists of 13 residues. The DNA of the CDR3 is TGTGCCAGCAGCCGGACGGGGGGATCTGAAGCTTTCTTT. Protein product: CASSRTGGSEAFF.